This TCR beta chain was profiled in a study of blood T cell repertoires in COVID-19. Per the original data handling: Nucleated cell number was recorded as an estimate derived from reference gene primer amplification. Using immunoSEQ multiplex PCR, the repertoire was profiled, and TCRdb retains in-frame clones only, with some absent. V and J calls and clone size are copied from that table; D and trimming were computed from the DNA. This sample has about 59,000 clones, with 70% to 85% found just once. Losses at the gene ends were 3 bases for V and 5 bases for J; bases not matched to a gene: 2. The CDR3 has 14 residues. The germline CDR1 and CDR2 sequences are MDHEN and SYDVKM.

The source is a man aged 55 to 70 with acute or convalescent COVID-19. The sequencing input was peripheral blood. The chain has TRBV28 and TRBJ2-1, with 9 bases lining up with TRBD2. The CDR3 protein is CASSFQRGDNEQFF. DNA of the CDR3: TGTGCCAGCAGTTTCCAGCGGGGGGACAATGAGCAGTTCTTC.